This T cell receptor beta chain was sequenced for a study of shared clonotypes between healthy human individuals. This was a deep-level run. Data came from immunoSEQ multiplex PCR; TCRdb stores just in-frame clones and leaves some out. The sample has approximately 1,500,000 clones, around 97% seen once. Free of recent acute infections or vaccinations, the donors were healthy HIV-negative adults. Deletions cut 3 bases from V and 2 bases from J, with 12 bases between. Per the germline V gene, CDR1 is ENHRY and CDR2 is SYGVKD. The CDR3 length is 15 residues. This clonotype originated in a man aged 25-40 years in good health. Sequencing was carried out using naive CD4+ T cells sorted from blood. Sample subset: CD45RA+ positively selected. The chain couples TRBV10-3 to TRBJ2-3, with D tentatively TRBD2 (6 bases). In nucleotides, the CDR3 is TGTGCCATCAGTGATTGGGAGGTTGACACAGATACGCAGTATTTT. Its translation: CAISDWEVDTDTQYF.